Following are 2 T cell receptor beta chains from one sample sequenced in a study of human T cells and chemical hapten exposure. Via MiXCR, TCRdb re-called the RACE reads, giving one row per CDR3 protein. The sample contains under 200,000 distinct CDR3 sequences, roughly 14% of which appear only once. Noted time point: patch test 1, 2 weeks after DPC sensitization. Treatment noted: therapeutic diphenylcyclopropenone sensitization with weekly scalp DPC. This material consisted of whole blood, taken in connection with sensitization to the hapten diphenylcyclopropenone (DPC). The receptor source for this set is a woman in her twenties or thirties with alopecia areata. Some clones in this sample may be carry-over from other donors' samples.

This clonotype was counted between two and nine times. The gene calls are TRBV18 and TRBJ2-2, with 10 bases aligning to TRBD2. Trimming cost V 3 bases and J 5 bases; bases outside gene matches: 6. The CDR3 runs 16 residues. Germline CDR1 is KGHSH and CDR2 is LQKENI. CDR3 amino acids: CASSPLAGVETGELFF. In nucleotides, the CDR3 is TGTGCCAGCTCACCGCTAGCGGGAGTTGAGACCGGGGAGCTGTTTTTT.

The rearrangement links TRBV28 to TRBJ1-5; 9 bases map to TRBD1. The CDR3 length is 15 residues. The ends lost 7 bases at V and 4 bases at J; junction bases unmatched: 8. Looked up from germline, CDR1 is MDHEN and CDR2 is SYDVKM. The CDR3 region has the DNA TGTGCCAGCACCTCCGGGACAGGGCAAAATCAGCCCCAGCATTTT. This codes for CASTSGTGQNQPQHF. The variable domain in full, completed from reference TRBV28 and TRBJ1-5, reads DVKVTQSSRYLVKRTGEKVFLECVQDMDHENMFWYRQDPGLGLRLIYFSYDVKMKEKGDIPEGYSVSREKKERFSLILESASTNQTSMYLCASTSGTGQNQPQHFGDGTRLSIL.